The 10 T cell receptor beta chains listed next were all sequenced from one sample in a study of blood T cell repertoires in COVID-19 (dated by TCRdb to 2019 to 2021). Libraries were built with the immunoSEQ multiplex PCR assay. This is the immuneACCESS table as TCRdb keeps it, with only in-frame sequences that have V and J called. A part of the clones is gone; compared with another copy, unresolved V genes explain less than half, and the rest is unexplained. The sample includes under 200,000 clones, with about 83% observed a single time. The ten largest clones represent approximately 4% of the sample. The sequenced material came from PBMCs or T cells enriched from blood (not recorded which). Receptor source: a woman aged 45-59 years in a cohort exposed to, infected with or recovered from COVID-19 (not recorded which).

CDR3 sequence (DNA): TGTGCCAGCAGCTTAGGGCTCAGGAACAATGAGCAGTTCTTC. Translation: CASSLGLRNNEQFF. The chain is built from TRBV11-2 and TRBJ2-1; D is unresolved. Trimming took off 1 base at V and 5 bases at J, with 9 bases between the two ends. The CDR3 extends over 14 amino acids. Looked up from germline, CDR1 is SGHAT and CDR2 is FQNNGV.

The rearrangement joins TRBV29-1 to TRBJ1-2; possible D gene TRBD1, 6 bases. Trimming shortened V by 0 bases and J by 7 bases, and 9 bases separated the two germline ends. Germline V CDR1 and CDR2: SQVTM, ANQGSEA. The CDR3 consists of 12 residues. The CDR3 loop reads CSVEEGAVGYTF. CDR3 nucleotides: TGCAGCGTTGAAGAGGGGGCGGTTGGCTACACCTTC.

The chain joins TRBV10-3 to TRBJ1-6, with TRBD1 matching over 8 bases. Germline V lookup: CDR1 ENHRY, CDR2 SYGVKD. This CDR3 has 16 amino acids. Losses at the gene ends were 0 bases for V and 7 bases for J; bases not matched to a gene: 5. This CDR3 reads CAISESSGGGNSPLHF. CDR3 bases: TGTGCCATCAGTGAGTCGTCAGGGGGCGGCAATTCACCCCTCCACTTT.

This clone was picked up one time. J is TRBJ2-1 and V is TRBV19; D gene ambiguous. Germline assignment: CDR1 LNHDA and CDR2 SQIVND (reference sequence). The CDR3 sequence is 15 residues long. The V end was cut by 1 base, the J end by 2 bases, with 9 bases between. The CDR3 loop is CASSIAQEPYNEQFF. The CDR3 DNA reads TGTGCCAGTAGTATAGCCCAGGAACCCTACAATGAGCAGTTCTTC.

This clone was detected once. The chain combines TRBV11-1 with TRBJ2-4; 8 nucleotides align to TRBD1. The CDR3 consists of 14 residues. CDR1 and CDR2 (germline): SGHAT, FQDESV (reference sequence). The V segment lost 8 bases and the J segment 2 bases; nucleotides outside the gene matches: 5. In nucleotides, the CDR3 is TGTGCCAGCTCACAGGGGGGTACCAAAAACATTCAGTACTTC. Translation gives CASSQGGTKNIQYF.

Only a few counts were recorded for this clone. V is TRBV12-3 or TRBV12-4 and J is TRBJ1-5, with D unresolved. There are 12 residues in the CDR3. V was shortened by 8 bases and J by 7 bases, with 12 bases between the two germline ends. The CDR3 is CASGRVDQPQHF. CDR3 DNA: TGTGCCAGCGGGAGGGTGGACCAGCCCCAGCATTTT.

The rearrangement joins TRBV5-1 to TRBJ2-3; 9 nucleotides align to TRBD1. This CDR3 has 15 amino acids. CDR1 SGHRS and CDR2 YFSETQ come from the germline V gene. The J segment lost 3 bases and the V segment lost 1 base, leaving 3 bases of the junction unmatched. The CDR3 spells CASSLKGQGTDTQYF. CDR3 in DNA: TGCGCCAGCAGCTTGAAGGGACAGGGAACAGATACGCAGTATTTT.

This clone was counted between two and nine times. The gene calls are TRBV28 and TRBJ2-7, with D hard to call. The CDR3 sequence is 11 residues long. With 6 bases removed from V and 8 bases from J, the gap between germline ends came to 11 bases. The germline V gene has CDR1 MDHEN and CDR2 SYDVKM. DNA for the CDR3: TGTGCCAGCAGCTCACAGTTCCAGCAGTACTTC. Translating it yields CASSSQFQQYF.

The chain is built from TRBV28 and TRBJ2-5; the D gene is possibly TRBD2 (6 bases). V lost 10 bases and J 1 base, leaving 16 bases between the germline ends. The CDR3 is 14 residues long. The germline V gene encodes CDR1 MDHEN and CDR2 SYDVKM. Here the CDR3 reads CANPGGAAQETQYF. The CDR3 DNA reads as TGTGCCAACCCCGGCGGGGCTGCCCAAGAGACCCAGTACTTC.

The gene calls are TRBV6-2 or TRBV6-3 and TRBJ1-2; D is perhaps TRBD1 (5 bases). The germline V gene encodes CDR1 MNHEY and CDR2 SVGEGT. The CDR3 covers 14 residues. Trimming removed 5 bases at V and 4 bases at J, with 14 bases between. In nucleotides, the CDR3 is TGTGCCAGCAGTCTCGAAGGGGCAATCTATGGCTACACCTTC. Its translation is CASSLEGAIYGYTF.